These 25 T cell receptor beta chains share one sample of origin, sequenced in a study of T cell responses to AZD1222 COVID-19 vaccine. The assay was immunoSEQ multiplex PCR, and TCRdb's table has in-frame clones only and misses some. The sample holds about 87,000 clones; roughly 90% are singletons and the top ten take around 3%. The sample consisted of peripheral blood, taken on day 0 of AZD1222 vaccination. The receptors originated from an adult in good health.

This rearrangement joins TRBV11-2 to TRBJ2-7, with 8 positions matching TRBD2. The CDR3 totals 16 residues. CDR1 is SGHAT, CDR2 FQNNGV, per germline. Unmatched junction bases numbered 12, after V lost 4 bases and J lost 4 bases. CDR3 coding DNA: TGTGCCAGCAGCTCTCGTTTTAGCGGGAACATTTACGAGCAGTACTTC. Its protein product is CASSSRFSGNIYEQYF.

V is TRBV4-1 and J is TRBJ2-1; a possible D gene is TRBD2 (6 bases). There are 14 residues in the CDR3. Trimming removed 1 base from V and 7 bases from J, with 11 bases in between. Germline CDR1 MGHRA, CDR2 YSYEKL. CDR3 residues: CASSQAPRENEQFF. CDR3 in DNA: TGCGCCAGCAGCCAAGCACCCCGGGAGAATGAGCAGTTCTTC.

The table lists this clone with a count of one. V is TRBV5-1 and J is TRBJ2-3, with D possibly TRBD2 on 5 matching bases. The germline V and J ends were trimmed by 4 bases and 1 base, with 10 bases remaining between them. This CDR3 is built from 14 residues. CDR1 SGHRS and CDR2 YFSETQ come from the germline V gene. The CDR3 loop is CASSLRTGTDTQYF. The CDR3 DNA follows: TGCGCCAGCAGCCTTCGGACTGGCACAGATACGCAGTATTTT. The full variable domain, its missing parts supplied by reference TRBV5-1 and TRBJ2-3, is KAGVTQTPRYLIKTRGQQVTLSCSPISGHRSVSWYQQTPGQGLQFLFEYFSETQRNKGNFPGRFSGRQFSNSRSEMNVSTLELGDSALYLCASSLRTGTDTQYFGPGTRLTVL.

J is TRBJ1-5 and V is TRBV6-5; 11 bases map to TRBD1. CDR3 length: 14 amino acids. The ends lost 5 bases at V and 7 bases at J; junction bases unmatched: 4. In germline, CDR1 is MNHEY, CDR2 SVGAGI. CDR3 region: CASSRTGGRQPQHF. In DNA, the CDR3 is TGTGCCAGCAGTCGGACAGGGGGCAGGCAGCCCCAGCATTTT.

The chain uses TRBV10-3 and TRBJ1-6; D call uncertain. The V end lost 4 bases, the J end lost 7 bases, and 8 bases lay between the germline ends. CDR3 size: 13 residues. The V gene's germline CDR1 is ENHRY and CDR2 SYGVKD. The CDR3 DNA sequence: TGTGCCATCAGTGGCGGAAGAAATTCACCCCTCCACTTT. This translates into CAISGGRNSPLHF.

The CDR3 DNA reads TGCGCCAGCAGTCAGAGCGGGAGTGGCAACGAGCAGTACTTC. Its protein is CASSQSGSGNEQYF. The genes are TRBV10-2 and TRBJ2-7; 8 nucleotides align to TRBD2. CDR3 length: 14 amino acids. With 5 bases clipped from V and 5 bases from J, the junction kept 8 bases outside the gene matches. The germline V gene has CDR1 WSHSY and CDR2 SAAADI.

V gene TRBV19 combines with J gene TRBJ1-2; D is ambiguous. The germline V gene has CDR1 LNHDA and CDR2 SQIVND (reference sequence). V lost 3 bases, J lost 0 bases, and 11 bases lay in between. The CDR3 spans 15 residues. This CDR3 is CASSIEVAANYGYTF. As DNA, the CDR3 is TGTGCCAGTAGTATCGAGGTGGCGGCTAACTATGGCTACACCTTC.

The gene calls are TRBV15 and TRBJ2-1; D is undetermined. Germline assignment: CDR1 LNHNV and CDR2 YYDKDF (reference sequence). The CDR3 has 13 amino acids. Trimming took off 1 base at V and 4 bases at J, with 5 bases between the two ends. CDR3 protein: CATSRVDYNEQFF. CDR3 DNA: TGTGCCACCAGCAGAGTAGATTACAATGAGCAGTTCTTC.

The chain combines TRBV29-1 with TRBJ1-3; weak D call: TRBD1 (5 bases). Germline assignment: CDR1 SQVTM and CDR2 ANQGSEA. The CDR3 covers 14 residues. Trimming took 1 base from V and 2 from J, leaving 9 bases between them. CDR3 amino acids: CSVEVTATGNTIYF. The DNA of the CDR3 is TGCAGCGTTGAAGTGACAGCTACTGGAAACACCATATATTTT. The entire variable domain, with the rest obtained from reference TRBV29-1 and TRBJ1-3, is as follows: SAVISQKPSRDICQRGTSLTIQCQVDSQVTMMFWYRQQPGQSLTLIATANQGSEATYESGFVIDKFPISRPNLTFSTLTVSNMSPEDSSIYLCSVEVTATGNTIYFGEGSWLTVV.

V usage is TRBV3-1 (or the pseudogene TRBV3-2) and J usage is TRBJ1-4; D call uncertain. V dropped 1 base and J dropped 1 base, with 16 bases sitting between them. CDR1 is LGHDT and CDR2 is YNNKEL in the germline V gene (reference sequence). The CDR3 contains 18 residues. The CDR3 reads CASSQGLWRAQTNEKLFF. As DNA, the CDR3 is TGTGCCAGCAGCCAAGGACTTTGGCGCGCGCAAACTAATGAAAAACTGTTTTTT.

The chain has TRBV28 and TRBJ2-7, with D possibly being TRBD1 (5 bases). With 2 bases removed from V and 0 bases from J, the gap between germline ends came to 14 bases. Germline loops: CDR1 MDHEN, CDR2 SYDVKM. CDR3 length: 16 amino acids. The CDR3 DNA follows: TGTGCCAGCAGTTTAAGGGGTTCAAGGCGCTCCTACGAGCAGTACTTC. Its protein product is CASSLRGSRRSYEQYF.

V and J are TRBV4-1 and TRBJ2-1, with TRBD2 matching over 13 bases. CDR1 is MGHRA and CDR2 is YSYEKL in the germline V gene. J was trimmed by 5 bases and V by 7 bases; bases with no gene match: 14. CDR3 length: 18 residues. CDR3: CASMKLAGGPSPHNEQFF. CDR3 coding DNA: TGCGCCAGCATGAAACTAGCGGGAGGGCCGAGCCCCCACAATGAGCAGTTCTTC.

V gene TRBV3-1 (or the pseudogene TRBV3-2) combines with J gene TRBJ1-4; D not resolved. Germline lookup yields CDR1 LGHDT and CDR2 YNNKEL (reference sequence). This CDR3 region has 15 residues. The ends were cut back, 1 base at V and 8 bases at J, with 14 bases in the middle. The CDR3, as DNA: TGTGCCAGCAGCCAAGGAAGTGCACTGGGGGAAAAACTGTTTTTT. Translating it yields CASSQGSALGEKLFF.

This clone has only one observation. The chain combines TRBV29-1 with TRBJ2-1; 8 nucleotides align to TRBD2. Germline CDR1 is SQVTM and CDR2 is ANQGSEA. CDR3 length equals 13 residues. V was clipped by 4 bases and J by 8 bases; unmatched bases: 7. Here the CDR3 reads CSVGRREGYEQFF. The CDR3 coding sequence is TGCAGCGTTGGTCGACGGGAGGGTTATGAGCAGTTCTTC.

This chain joins TRBV5-1 and TRBJ2-5, with unresolved D. V lost 3 bases, J lost 5 bases, and 11 bases lay in between. The germline V gene has CDR1 SGHRS and CDR2 YFSETQ. The CDR3 is 13 amino acids. The DNA of the CDR3 is TGCGCCAGCAGCTCGATGGGGTTGGAGACCCAGTACTTC. Amino acids: CASSSMGLETQYF.

The chain is built from TRBV5-4 and TRBJ2-3; D is unresolved. The CDR3 extends over 15 amino acids. Germline V gene sequence: CDR1 SGHNT, CDR2 YYREEE (reference sequence). Trimming pared 5 bases from V and 0 bases from J, leaving 13 bases between. The CDR3 is CASSPDNPSTDTQYF. The CDR3 coding sequence is TGTGCCAGCAGTCCAGACAACCCAAGCACAGATACGCAGTATTTT.

J is TRBJ1-1 and V is TRBV5-1; possibly TRBD1 for D (5 bases). Trimming stripped 7 bases from V and 0 bases from J, with 13 bases between. Germline CDR1 and CDR2: SGHRS and YFSETQ. This CDR3 has 14 amino acids. CDR3 nucleotide sequence: TGCGCCAGCCGCGAAGGGGTGCTGAACACTGAAGCTTTCTTT. Amino acids: CASREGVLNTEAFF. Using reference TRBV5-1 and TRBJ1-1 for the parts outside the CDR3, the full variable domain is KAGVTQTPRYLIKTRGQQVTLSCSPISGHRSVSWYQQTPGQGLQFLFEYFSETQRNKGNFPGRFSGRQFSNSRSEMNVSTLELGDSALYLCASREGVLNTEAFFGQGTRLTVV.

The rearrangement joins TRBV27 to TRBJ2-1; TRBD2 is a possible D gene (6 bases). V was cut by 8 bases and J by 0 bases, with 14 bases left in between. The CDR3 runs 15 residues. Per the germline V gene, CDR1 is MNHEY and CDR2 is SMNVEV (reference sequence). The CDR3 here is CASSRSGNSYNEQFF. Here the CDR3 DNA reads TGTGCCAGCTCCCGTAGCGGAAACTCCTACAATGAGCAGTTCTTC.

The genes are TRBV28 and TRBJ1-4, with TRBD1 identical over 12 bases. The V segment lost 4 bases and the J segment 8 bases; nucleotides outside the gene matches: 8. Germline V CDR1 and CDR2: MDHEN, SYDVKM. The CDR3 runs to 16 residues. CDR3 DNA sequence: TGTGCCAGCAGTTCTCCGGGACAGGGGGCGGGAGAAAAACTGTTTTTT. Its protein is CASSSPGQGAGEKLFF.

The V and J genes are TRBV30 and TRBJ1-1, with 8 bases matching TRBD1. CDR1 and CDR2 from the germline V gene are GTSNPN and SVGIG (reference sequence). The CDR3 loop spans 12 amino acids. V dropped 3 bases and J dropped 6; count of bases not matched to a gene: 3. The CDR3 here is CAWRTGAPEAFF. CDR3 in DNA: TGTGCCTGGAGGACAGGGGCCCCTGAAGCTTTCTTT.

J is TRBJ1-2 and V is TRBV11-2, with D possibly matching TRBD1 (5 bases). This CDR3 comprises 16 residues. From germline, CDR1 is SGHAT and CDR2 FQNNGV. The ends were cut back, 0 bases at V and 3 bases at J, with 14 bases in the middle. The DNA of the CDR3 is TGTGCCAGCAGCTTAGATGGGGACCTAGGAGACTATGGCTACACCTTC. This translates into CASSLDGDLGDYGYTF.

To note about this clone: A read error may account for a junction end that differs from germline. This chain uses TRBV11-3 with TRBJ2-1; D ambiguous. Germline lookup yields CDR1 SGHNT and CDR2 YENEEA. The CDR3 contains 14 residues. CDR3 coding DNA: TGTGCCAGCAGCCTAGACCCCGTGTCCAATGAGCAGTTCTTC. Protein product: CASSLDPVSNEQFF.

The J gene is TRBJ2-7, the V gene TRBV28; D gene unclear. The CDR3 spans 14 residues. Germline V CDR1 and CDR2: MDHEN, SYDVKM. The V and J ends lost 2 bases and 2 bases respectively, with 10 bases between them. CDR3 bases: TGTGCCAGCAGTTTAGCACTATCCACCTACGAGCAGTACTTC. Amino acids: CASSLALSTYEQYF.

The rearrangement uses TRBV7-6 and TRBJ1-1; TRBD1 matches at 8 bases. Germline assignment: CDR1 SGHVS and CDR2 FNYEAQ. This CDR3 has 15 residues. J lost 1 base, V lost 3 bases, and 4 bases had no gene match. The CDR3 loop reads CASSFWTGTNTEAFF. In nucleotides, the CDR3 is TGTGCCAGCAGCTTCTGGACAGGGACGAACACTGAAGCTTTCTTT.

The chain couples TRBV28 to TRBJ1-2, with no clear D. Germline CDR1 is MDHEN and CDR2 is SYDVKM. This CDR3 is built from 15 residues. Trimming shortened V by 6 bases and J by 0 bases, and 14 bases separated the two germline ends. CDR3 protein: CASSSAQGANYGYTF. The CDR3 DNA follows: TGTGCCAGCAGCTCTGCTCAAGGCGCTAACTATGGCTACACCTTC.